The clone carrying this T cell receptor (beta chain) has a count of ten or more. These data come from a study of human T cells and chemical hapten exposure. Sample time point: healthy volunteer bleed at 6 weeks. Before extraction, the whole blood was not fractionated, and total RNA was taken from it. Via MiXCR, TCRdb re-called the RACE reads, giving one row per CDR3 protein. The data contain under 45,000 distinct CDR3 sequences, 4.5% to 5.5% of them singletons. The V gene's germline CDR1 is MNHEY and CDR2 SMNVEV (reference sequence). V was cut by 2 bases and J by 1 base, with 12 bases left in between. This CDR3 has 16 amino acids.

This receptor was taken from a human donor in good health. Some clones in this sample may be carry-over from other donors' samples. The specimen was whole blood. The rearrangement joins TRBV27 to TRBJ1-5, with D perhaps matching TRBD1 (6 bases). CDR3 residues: CASSLRGAQSNQPQHF. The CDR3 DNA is TGTGCCAGCAGTTTACGGGGGGCCCAGAGCAATCAGCCCCAGCATTTT.